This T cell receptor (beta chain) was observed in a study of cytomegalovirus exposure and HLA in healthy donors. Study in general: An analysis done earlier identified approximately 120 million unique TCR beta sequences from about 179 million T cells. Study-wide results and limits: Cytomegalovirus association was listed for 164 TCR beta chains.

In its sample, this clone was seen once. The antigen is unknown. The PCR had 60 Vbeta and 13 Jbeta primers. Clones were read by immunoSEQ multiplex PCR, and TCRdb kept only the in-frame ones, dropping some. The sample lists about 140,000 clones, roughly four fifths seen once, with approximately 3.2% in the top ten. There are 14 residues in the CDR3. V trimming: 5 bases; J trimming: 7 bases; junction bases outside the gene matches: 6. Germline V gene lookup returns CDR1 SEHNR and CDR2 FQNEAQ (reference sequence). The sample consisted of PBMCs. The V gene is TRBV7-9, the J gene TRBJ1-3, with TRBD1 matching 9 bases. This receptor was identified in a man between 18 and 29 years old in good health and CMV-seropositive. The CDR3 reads CASSPGQGGNTIYF. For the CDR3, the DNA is TGTGCCAGCAGCCCGGGACAGGGTGGGAACACCATATATTTT.